The next 9 T cell receptor beta chains were all read from a single sample in a study of regulatory T cells in long-lasting Graves disease. Researchers made TCR beta libraries by using iRepertoire HTBI primers and running Arm-PCR on CDR3 regions. Using its own MiXCR run on the multiplex PCR reads, TCRdb lists one record per CDR3 protein. The sample yields 350,000 to 400,000 distinct CDR3 sequences, around 15% seen once. Time point denoted: newly diagnosed GD, antithyroid drugs for less than 3 months. From RNA extracted from PBMCs, the TCR library was made. This material consisted of peripheral blood mononuclear cells (PBMCs), taken at new diagnosis, from a patient treated with antithyroid drugs. These receptor sequences come from a female donor with Graves disease.

This clonotype was found a few times. The CDR3 DNA is TGTGCCAGCAGTTTGTACTCCAGTGAGGTAAACTATGGCTACACCTTC. Translating it yields CASSLYSSEVNYGYTF. V is TRBV27 and J is TRBJ1-2; D gene ambiguous. This CDR3 has 16 amino acids. Germline CDR1 and CDR2: MNHEY and SMNVEV (reference sequence). Trimming removed 3 bases from V and 2 bases from J, with 16 bases in between.

This clonotype showed up many times. The rearrangement links TRBV3-1 to TRBJ2-1; 7 bases map to TRBD1. Germline CDR1 reads LGHDT; CDR2 reads YNNKEL (reference sequence). This CDR3 is built from 14 residues. The V and J ends lost 4 bases and 5 bases, in that order; junction bases with no gene match: 5. The CDR3 DNA follows: TGTGCCAGCAGCCTCCATGACAGGGACAATGAGCAGTTCTTC. Protein product: CASSLHDRDNEQFF.

CDR3 nucleotide sequence: TGTGCCAGCAGCGGAGTTAATGAAAAACTGTTTTTT. It encodes CASSGVNEKLFF. The chain recombines TRBV9 with TRBJ1-4; the D is unclear. The CDR3 runs 12 residues. Germline V gene lookup returns CDR1 SGDLS and CDR2 YYNGEE. Trimming stripped 3 bases from V and 4 bases from J, with 4 bases between.

DNA of the CDR3: TGTGCCAGCATCGCGAACTCTGGAAACACCATATATTTT. The encoded protein is CASIANSGNTIYF. The chain recombines TRBV2 with TRBJ1-3; D ambiguous. The CDR3 is made up of 13 amino acids. CDR1 SNHLY and CDR2 FYNNEI come from the germline V gene. V shed 7 bases and J shed 0 bases, with 7 bases lying between them. The full variable domain, completed using reference TRBV2 and TRBJ1-3, is EPEVTQTPSHQVTQMGQEVILRCVPISNHLYFYWYRQILGQKVEFLVSFYNNEISEKSEIFDDQFSVERPDGSNFTLKIRSTKLEDSAMYFCASIANSGNTIYFGEGSWLTVV.

This clonotype has at least ten counts. The rearrangement uses TRBV28 and TRBJ2-7; D might be TRBD1 (6 bases). Trimming took off 1 base at V and 3 bases at J, with 13 bases between the two ends. This CDR3 is 15 amino acids long. CDR1 and CDR2 from the germline V gene are MDHEN and SYDVKM. The CDR3 sequence is CASSLSSGAYYEQYF. DNA of the CDR3: TGTGCCAGCAGTTTATCTTCAGGGGCCTACTACGAGCAGTACTTC.

V and J are TRBV6-1 and TRBJ2-7, with TRBD1 matching over 10 bases. The CDR3 runs to 14 residues. Germline values: CDR1 MNHNS, CDR2 SASEGT. The trim removed 8 bases at V and 6 bases at J, leaving 10 bases unmatched. Here the CDR3 DNA reads TGTGCCAGCTCCAGGACAGGGGGATTCCGCGAGCAGTACTTC. It specifies CASSRTGGFREQYF.

This clonotype came up many times. The chain has TRBV7-9 and TRBJ2-1; TRBD2 is a possible D gene (5 bases). V dropped 7 bases and J dropped 0 bases, with 13 bases sitting between them. Germline V CDR1 and CDR2: SEHNR, FQNEAQ (reference sequence). This CDR3 has 15 amino acids. The CDR3 DNA is TGTGCCAGCACCCCTCAGCGGCACTCCTACAATGAGCAGTTCTTC. Its translation: CASTPQRHSYNEQFF. Variable domain in full (rest from reference TRBV7-9 and TRBJ2-1): DTGVSQNPRHKITKRGQNVTFRCDPISEHNRLYWYRQTLGQGPEFLTYFQNEAQLEKSRLLSDRFSAERPKGSFSTLEIQRTEQGDSAMYLCASTPQRHSYNEQFFGPGTRLTVL.

On this clonotype: This sequence may be a read error, since a much larger clone differs from it by one base. The rearrangement links TRBV18 to TRBJ1-5; unclear D gene. The V end was cut by 6 bases, the J end by 5 bases, with 8 bases between. This CDR3 is 12 amino acids long. Per the germline V gene, CDR1 is KGHSH and CDR2 is LQKENI. CDR3 bases: TGTGCCAGCTCGGACGGGGATCAGCCCCAGCATTTT. Translated: CASSDGDQPQHF.

This clonotype occurred many times. The rearrangement joins TRBV9 to TRBJ2-5, with D tentatively TRBD2 (6 bases). Trimming left V 2 bases short and J 0 bases short, with 8 bases between. CDR3 size: 14 residues. Germline values: CDR1 SGDLS, CDR2 YYNGEE. The CDR3 nucleotides read TGTGCCAGCAGCGTGGGAGGTGACCAAGAGACCCAGTACTTC. Residues: CASSVGGDQETQYF. The full variable domain, in which reference TRBV9 and TRBJ2-5 provide the parts outside the CDR3, is DSGVTQTPKHLITATGQRVTLRCSPRSGDLSVYWYQQSLDQGLQFLIQYYNGEERAKGNILERFSAQQFPDLHSELNLSSLELGDSALYFCASSVGGDQETQYFGPGTRLLVL.